This T cell receptor (beta chain) stems from a study of blood T cells in healthy people across ages. Donors ranged from roughly 6 to 95 years old and were healthy Caucasians in Russia. The use of a sample-barcoded 5' primer and a J-beta primer mix characterized a second PCR of roughly 6 to 11 cycles. TCRdb analysed the 5' RACE reads with MiXCR anew, one entry per CDR3 protein. The repertoire has about 670,000 distinct CDR3 sequences, around 52% of them found once; the top ten carry roughly 14%. CDR1 is MGHRA and CDR2 is YSYEKL in the germline V gene. CDR3 length: 15 amino acids. V lost 1 base, J lost 4 bases, and 4 bases stayed unmatched. There are many counts of this clonotype.

The specimen was blood. This rearrangement joins TRBV4-1 to TRBJ2-1, with 7 nucleotides matching TRBD2. This TCR was recovered from a woman of 80 years or more in good health. The CDR3 DNA sequence: TGCGCCAGCAGCCAAGGGGAGGGAACGTACAATGAGCAGTTCTTC. Translated: CASSQGEGTYNEQFF.